This TCR beta chain was observed in a study of T-cell memory formation after mild COVID-19. Points from the study as a whole: The main location of contracting CD4+ clones was CM and EM, and that of contracting CD8+ clones was EMRA. Clones that contracted from day 15 to 85 were balanced CD4/CD8, while later expanders leaned CD4+.

Regarding this clonotype: The antigen is undetermined.

The germline V and J ends were trimmed by 0 bases and 6 bases, with 12 bases remaining between them. The V gene's germline CDR1 is LGHNA and CDR2 YNFKEQ. The CDR3 is 15 residues long. MiXCR was run by TCRdb on the 5' RACE reads, yielding one entry per CDR3 protein. The data contain 140,000 or so distinct CDR3 sequences, less than 20% of them singletons. The chain uses TRBV4-2 and TRBJ2-4; D unclear. This sequence originates from an adult woman who had mild COVID-19 (a few samples of this study predate the infection). Cell type and time point are not known. Sequencing was done on a sample of PBMCs or a T cell subset sorted from them (not recorded which). CDR3 DNA sequence: TGTGCCAGCAGCCAAGATTCAGGATATGGAAACATTCAGTACTTC. Its protein product is CASSQDSGYGNIQYF.